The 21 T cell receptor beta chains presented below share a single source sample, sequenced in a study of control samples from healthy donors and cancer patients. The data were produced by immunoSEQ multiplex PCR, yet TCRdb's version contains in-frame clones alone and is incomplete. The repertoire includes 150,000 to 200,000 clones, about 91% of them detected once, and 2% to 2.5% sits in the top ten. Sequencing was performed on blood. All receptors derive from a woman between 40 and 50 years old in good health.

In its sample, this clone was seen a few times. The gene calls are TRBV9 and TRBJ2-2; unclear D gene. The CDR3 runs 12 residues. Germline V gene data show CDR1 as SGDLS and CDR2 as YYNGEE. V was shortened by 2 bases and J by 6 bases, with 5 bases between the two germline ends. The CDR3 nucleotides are TGTGCCAGCAGCGTGCCTTCCGGGGAGCTGTTTTTT. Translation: CASSVPSGELFF.

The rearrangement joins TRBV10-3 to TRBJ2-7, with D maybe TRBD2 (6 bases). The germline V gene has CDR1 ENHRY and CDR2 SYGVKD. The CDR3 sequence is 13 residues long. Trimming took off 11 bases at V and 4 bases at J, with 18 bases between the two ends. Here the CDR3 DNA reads TGTGCCGCTCGCCAGGCGGCGGGGTACGAGCAGTACTTC. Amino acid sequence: CAARQAAGYEQYF.

The CDR3 bases are TGTGCCAGCAGCCAAGAGAGCGGGGGTTTGAGCGAAAAACTGTTTTTT. Encoded protein: CASSQESGGLSEKLFF. The genes are TRBV3-1 (or the pseudogene TRBV3-2) and TRBJ1-4, with a tentative D call TRBD1 (5 bases). From germline, CDR1 is LGHDT and CDR2 YNNKEL (reference sequence). The CDR3 spans 16 residues. V gave up 0 bases and J gave up 8 bases, with 16 bases separating them.

CDR3 in amino acids: CASSATGNTEAFF. As DNA, the CDR3 is TGTGCCAGCAGTGCTACAGGGAACACTGAAGCTTTCTTT. The J gene is TRBJ1-1, the V gene TRBV6-6; tentatively, D is TRBD1 (5 bases). Germline V CDR1 and CDR2: MNHNY, SVGAGI (reference sequence). The CDR3 is 13 residues long. V dropped 5 bases and J dropped 1 base, with 8 bases sitting between them.

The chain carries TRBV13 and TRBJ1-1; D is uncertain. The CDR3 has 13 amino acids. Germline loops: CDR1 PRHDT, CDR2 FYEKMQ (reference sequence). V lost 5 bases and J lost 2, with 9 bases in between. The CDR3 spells CASSHEGNTEAFF. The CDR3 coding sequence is TGTGCCAGCAGCCACGAGGGAAACACTGAAGCTTTCTTT.

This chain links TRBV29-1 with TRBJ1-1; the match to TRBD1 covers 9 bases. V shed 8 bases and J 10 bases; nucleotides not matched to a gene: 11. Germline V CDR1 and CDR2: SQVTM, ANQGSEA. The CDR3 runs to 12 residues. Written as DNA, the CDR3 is TGCAGCTCTTACAGGGGGCCATCTCTAGCTTTCTTT. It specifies CSSYRGPSLAFF.

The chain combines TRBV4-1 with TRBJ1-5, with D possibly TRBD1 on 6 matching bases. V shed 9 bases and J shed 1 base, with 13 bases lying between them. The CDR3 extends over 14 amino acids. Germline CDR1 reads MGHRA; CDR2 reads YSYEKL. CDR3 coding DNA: TGCGCCAGTCCACAGGGTGGGAGCAATCAGCCCCAGCATTTT. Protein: CASPQGGSNQPQHF.

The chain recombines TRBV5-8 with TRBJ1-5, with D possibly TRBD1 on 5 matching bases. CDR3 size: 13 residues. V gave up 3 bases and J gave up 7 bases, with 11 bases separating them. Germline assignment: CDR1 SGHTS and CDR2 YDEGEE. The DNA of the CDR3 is TGTGCCAGCAGCTCCCACCCAGGGCAGCCCCAGCATTTT. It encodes CASSSHPGQPQHF.

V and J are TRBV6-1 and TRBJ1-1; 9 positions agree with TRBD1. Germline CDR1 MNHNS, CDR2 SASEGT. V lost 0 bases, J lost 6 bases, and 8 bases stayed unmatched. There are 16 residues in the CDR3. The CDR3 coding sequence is TGTGCCAGCAGTGAAGCGCTTACCGGACAGGGGTCTGAAGCTTTCTTT. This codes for CASSEALTGQGSEAFF.

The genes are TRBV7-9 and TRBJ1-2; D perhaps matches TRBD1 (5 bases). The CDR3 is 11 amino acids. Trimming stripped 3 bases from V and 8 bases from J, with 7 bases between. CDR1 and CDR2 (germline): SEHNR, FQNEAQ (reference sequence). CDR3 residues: CASSFREGYTF. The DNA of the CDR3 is TGTGCCAGCAGCTTCAGGGAAGGCTACACCTTC.

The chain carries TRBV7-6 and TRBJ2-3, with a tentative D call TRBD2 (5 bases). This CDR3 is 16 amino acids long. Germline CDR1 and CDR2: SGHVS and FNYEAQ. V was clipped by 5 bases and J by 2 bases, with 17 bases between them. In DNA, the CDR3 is TGTGCCAGCAGCGCTCTAGCTTCCTCGGTCACAGATACGCAGTATTTT. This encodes CASSALASSVTDTQYF.

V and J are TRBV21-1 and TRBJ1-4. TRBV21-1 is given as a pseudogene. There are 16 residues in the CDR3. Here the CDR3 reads CASSPTGTQAKEKLFF. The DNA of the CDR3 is TGTGCCAGCAGCCCGACCGGGACCCAGGCTAAGGAAAAACTGTTTTTT.

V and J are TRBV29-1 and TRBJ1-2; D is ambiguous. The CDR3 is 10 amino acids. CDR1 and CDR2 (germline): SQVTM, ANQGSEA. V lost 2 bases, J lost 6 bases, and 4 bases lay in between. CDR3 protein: CSVEQDGYTF. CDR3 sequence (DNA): TGCAGCGTTGAACAGGATGGCTACACCTTC.

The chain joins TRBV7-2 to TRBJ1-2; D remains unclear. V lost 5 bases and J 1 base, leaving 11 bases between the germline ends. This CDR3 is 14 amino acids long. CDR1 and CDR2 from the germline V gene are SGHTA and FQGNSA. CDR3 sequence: CASSPALGNYGYTF. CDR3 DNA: TGTGCCAGCAGCCCAGCCTTGGGTAACTATGGCTACACCTTC.

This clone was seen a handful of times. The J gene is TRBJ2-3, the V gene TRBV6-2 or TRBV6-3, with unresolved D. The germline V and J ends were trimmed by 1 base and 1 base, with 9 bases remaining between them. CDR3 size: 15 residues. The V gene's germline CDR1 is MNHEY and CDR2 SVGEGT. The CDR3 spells CASSYFGRGTDTQYF. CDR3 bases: TGTGCCAGCAGTTACTTCGGACGGGGCACAGATACGCAGTATTTT.

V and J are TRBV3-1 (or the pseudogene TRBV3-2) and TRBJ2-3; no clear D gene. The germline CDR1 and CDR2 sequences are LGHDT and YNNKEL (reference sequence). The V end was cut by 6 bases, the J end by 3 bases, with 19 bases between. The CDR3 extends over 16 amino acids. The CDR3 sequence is CASSLVLAPTTDTQYF. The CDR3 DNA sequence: TGTGCCAGCAGTTTAGTCCTTGCCCCTACGACAGATACGCAGTATTTT.

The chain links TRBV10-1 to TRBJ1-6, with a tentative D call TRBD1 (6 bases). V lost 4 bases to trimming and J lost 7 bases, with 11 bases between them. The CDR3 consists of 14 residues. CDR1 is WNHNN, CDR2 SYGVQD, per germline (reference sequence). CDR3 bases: TGCGCCAGCAGTGTCGACAGGACAAATTCACCCCTCCACTTT. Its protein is CASSVDRTNSPLHF.

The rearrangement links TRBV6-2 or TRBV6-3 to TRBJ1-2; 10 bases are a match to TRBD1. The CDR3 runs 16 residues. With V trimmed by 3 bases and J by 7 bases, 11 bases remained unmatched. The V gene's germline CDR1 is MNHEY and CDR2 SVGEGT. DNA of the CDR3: TGTGCCAGCAGTTATGGACAGGGGGAAAGGAAATCTGGCTACACCTTC. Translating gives CASSYGQGERKSGYTF.

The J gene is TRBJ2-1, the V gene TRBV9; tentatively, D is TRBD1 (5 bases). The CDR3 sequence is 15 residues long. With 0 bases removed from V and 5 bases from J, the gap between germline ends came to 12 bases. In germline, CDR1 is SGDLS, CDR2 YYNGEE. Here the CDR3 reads CASSVAGGANNEQFF. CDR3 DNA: TGTGCCAGCAGCGTAGCTGGTGGGGCTAACAATGAGCAGTTCTTC.

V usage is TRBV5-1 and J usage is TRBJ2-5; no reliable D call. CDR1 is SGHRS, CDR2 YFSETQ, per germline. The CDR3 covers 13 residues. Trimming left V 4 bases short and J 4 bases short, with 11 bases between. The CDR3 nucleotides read TGCGCCAGCAGCCCGGGTTGGGGAGAGACCCAGTACTTC. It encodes CASSPGWGETQYF.

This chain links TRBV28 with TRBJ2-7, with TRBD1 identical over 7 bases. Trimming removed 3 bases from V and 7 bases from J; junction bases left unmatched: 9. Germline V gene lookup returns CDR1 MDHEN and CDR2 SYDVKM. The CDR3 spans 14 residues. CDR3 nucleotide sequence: TGTGCCAGCAGTTTGAGGGGGCTAGGAAGAGAGCAGTACTTC. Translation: CASSLRGLGREQYF.